The 29 T cell receptor beta chains below come from one sample, sequenced in a study of T-cell memory formation after mild COVID-19. TCRdb re-derived calls from the 5' RACE reads in MiXCR, one entry per CDR3 protein. The repertoire holds under 110,000 distinct CDR3 sequences, with approximately 15% as singletons. The specimen sequenced was PBMCs or a T cell subset sorted from them (not recorded which). The source of these receptors is an adult woman who had mild COVID-19 (a few samples of this study predate the infection). Cell type and time point are not known.

This clonotype has just a few counts. This chain links TRBV7-9 with TRBJ2-3; 7 positions agree with TRBD1. With 4 bases clipped from V and 6 bases from J, the junction kept 7 bases outside the gene matches. Germline V lookup: CDR1 SEHNR, CDR2 FQNEAQ (reference sequence). The CDR3 is 14 residues long. CDR3 region: CASSSLRQGDTQYF. DNA of the CDR3: TGTGCCAGCAGCTCACTCCGACAGGGCGATACGCAGTATTTT.

This clonotype was observed a handful of times. The V call is TRBV7-9, the J call TRBJ2-7; 14 nucleotides line up with TRBD2. The V segment lost 5 bases and the J segment 4 bases; nucleotides outside the gene matches: 10. This CDR3 has 17 amino acids. Germline loops: CDR1 SEHNR, CDR2 FQNEAQ (reference sequence). The CDR3 protein is CASSKTSGRAMGYEQYF. CDR3 sequence (DNA): TGTGCCAGCAGCAAGACTAGCGGGAGGGCCATGGGTTACGAGCAGTACTTC.

The V gene is TRBV29-1, the J gene TRBJ2-2, with 8 bases matching TRBD1. The CDR3 runs 14 residues. CDR1 is SQVTM, CDR2 ANQGSEA, per germline. V lost 7 bases, J lost 6 bases, and 10 bases stayed unmatched. CDR3 nucleotides: TGCAGCGCTCCGGGACAGGCCTATCCCGGGGAGCTGTTTTTT. This sequence encodes CSAPGQAYPGELFF.

About this clonotype: Compared with germline, one end of the junction differs, possibly owing to a read error. The chain couples TRBV5-1 to TRBJ1-1; perhaps TRBD1 as D (5 bases). The CDR3 spans 11 residues. CDR1 and CDR2 from the germline V gene are SGHRS and YFSETQ. The CDR3 here is CASSSPLSREF. CDR3 DNA: TGCGCCAGCAGCTCGCCGCTGAGCAGGGAGTTT.

This rearrangement joins TRBV20-1 to TRBJ2-7; a possible D gene is TRBD2 (5 bases). The germline V and J ends were trimmed by 0 bases and 2 bases, with 11 bases remaining between them. This CDR3 has 14 residues. Germline CDR1 is DFQATT and CDR2 is SNEGSKA (reference sequence). The CDR3 DNA reads TGCAGTGCTAGAGATAGGAGCGGTACCTACGAGCAGTACTTC. Its translation is CSARDRSGTYEQYF.

The J gene is TRBJ2-7, the V gene TRBV15, with 8 bases lining up with TRBD1. The CDR3 sequence is 14 residues long. After removal of 7 bases from V and 0 bases from J, the junction contained 5 bases not matched to a gene. CDR1 is LNHNV, CDR2 YYDKDF, per germline (reference sequence). The CDR3 protein is CATKRGQASYEQYF. The CDR3 coding sequence is TGTGCCACCAAGAGGGGACAGGCCTCCTACGAGCAGTACTTC. The complete variable domain, with remaining parts taken from reference TRBV15 and TRBJ2-7, reads DAMVIQNPRYQVTQFGKPVTLSCSQTLNHNVMYWYQQKSSQAPKLLFHYYDKDFNNEADTPDNFQSRRPNTSFCFLDIRSPGLGDTAMYLCATKRGQASYEQYFGPGTRLTVT.

This clonotype was observed a few times. The chain couples TRBV6-5 to TRBJ1-2; 7 positions agree with TRBD1. Unmatched junction bases numbered 12, after V lost 6 bases and J lost 2 bases. This CDR3 is 16 amino acids long. CDR1 MNHEY and CDR2 SVGAGI come from the germline V gene. The CDR3 spells CASRKQGGSQNYGYTF. DNA for the CDR3: TGTGCCAGCAGAAAGCAGGGGGGCAGCCAAAACTATGGCTACACCTTC.

This chain uses TRBV27 with TRBJ2-3; D remains unclear. V was shortened by 3 bases and J by 2 bases, with 6 bases between the two germline ends. Per the germline V gene, CDR1 is MNHEY and CDR2 is SMNVEV (reference sequence). The CDR3 covers 13 residues. CDR3 sequence: CASSLHTTDTQYF. The CDR3 coding sequence is TGTGCCAGCAGTTTGCACACCACAGATACGCAGTATTTT.

The chain carries TRBV7-9 and TRBJ2-1, with no clear D. The CDR3 extends over 12 amino acids. The germline V gene has CDR1 SEHNR and CDR2 FQNEAQ (reference sequence). Trimming took 4 bases from V and 8 from J, leaving 9 bases between them. CDR3 amino acids: CASSSAVDEQFF. For the CDR3, the DNA is TGTGCCAGCAGCTCTGCCGTGGATGAGCAGTTCTTC.

This clonotype was counted a few times. The J gene is TRBJ2-3, the V gene TRBV5-1; no clear D gene. The germline gives CDR1 SGHRS, CDR2 YFSETQ. V was clipped by 6 bases and J by 4 bases, with 9 bases between them. CDR3 length: 12 amino acids. The CDR3 reads CASNRDADTQYF. In DNA form, the CDR3 reads TGCGCCAGCAATAGAGACGCAGATACGCAGTATTTT.

The chain recombines TRBV19 with TRBJ2-1; D not certain. Trimming took 3 bases from V and 3 from J, leaving 3 bases between them. This CDR3 has 12 residues. Germline V gene data show CDR1 as LNHDA and CDR2 as SQIVND (reference sequence). The DNA of the CDR3 is TGTGCCAGTAGTATCAGCTACAATGAGCAGTTCTTC. Its protein product is CASSISYNEQFF.

This clonotype was recorded at least ten times. J is TRBJ2-5 and V is TRBV4-1; 7 positions agree with TRBD1. Unmatched junction bases numbered 8, after V lost 8 bases and J lost 2 bases. Germline loops: CDR1 MGHRA, CDR2 YSYEKL. The CDR3 is made up of 14 amino acids. CDR3 sequence: CASGDRDRQETQYF. The CDR3 region has the DNA TGCGCCAGCGGGGACCGGGACAGACAAGAGACCCAGTACTTC.

V is TRBV7-6 and J is TRBJ2-2; 7 nucleotides agree with TRBD1. V lost 0 bases to trimming and J lost 7 bases; unmatched junction nucleotides: 11. The CDR3 has 17 residues. Germline V gene data show CDR1 as SGHVS and CDR2 as FNYEAQ. This CDR3 is CASSLAGQSGLGGELFF. DNA of the CDR3: TGTGCCAGCAGCTTAGCGGGACAGTCGGGGTTAGGCGGGGAGCTGTTTTTT.

The J gene is TRBJ2-2, the V gene TRBV12-3 or TRBV12-4, with D maybe TRBD2 (6 bases). The length of the CDR3 is 16 residues. The V end was cut by 5 bases, the J end by 1 base, with 14 bases between. CDR3 loop: CASSREGTQNTGELFF. In nucleotides, the CDR3 is TGTGCCAGCAGTCGGGAAGGGACTCAGAACACCGGGGAGCTGTTTTTT.

The rearrangement links TRBV4-1 to TRBJ2-7; 7 bases are shared with TRBD2. From germline, CDR1 is MGHRA and CDR2 YSYEKL. With V trimmed by 0 bases and J by 3 bases, 5 bases remained unmatched. This CDR3 region has 15 residues. The CDR3 nucleotides read TGCGCCAGCAGCCAAGACGGGGGGAGCTTCTACGAGCAGTACTTC. Its protein is CASSQDGGSFYEQYF.

The chain combines TRBV7-9 with TRBJ1-2; TRBD1 aligns across 7 bases. V was clipped by 3 bases and J by 4 bases; unmatched bases: 5. The CDR3 extends over 14 amino acids. CDR1 is SEHNR and CDR2 is FQNEAQ in the germline V gene (reference sequence). CDR3 coding DNA: TGTGCCAGCAGCTTCCACCCAGGGGGCTATGGCTACACCTTC. Translating gives CASSFHPGGYGYTF.

The chain uses TRBV5-4 and TRBJ1-1; D is unclear. This CDR3 is 13 amino acids long. V lost 4 bases and J 3 bases, leaving 10 bases between the germline ends. Germline CDR1 is SGHNT and CDR2 is YYREEE (reference sequence). CDR3 nucleotides: TGTGCCAGCAGCCGCGGGGAGGACACTGAAGCTTTCTTT. It is translated as CASSRGEDTEAFF.

This clonotype turned up a few times. This chain links TRBV12-3 or TRBV12-4 with TRBJ1-1; 9 bases match TRBD1. This CDR3 is 19 amino acids long. After removal of 2 bases from V and 5 bases from J, the junction contained 18 bases not matched to a gene. The CDR3 bases are TGTGCCAGCAGTTTACCCCTACAGGGGGCGGGTGGTGTATGGACTGAAGCTTTCTTT. It yields the protein CASSLPLQGAGGVWTEAFF.

The chain employs TRBV12-3 or TRBV12-4 and TRBJ1-1; possibly TRBD1 for D (5 bases). V was cut by 6 bases and J by 3 bases, with 17 bases left in between. The CDR3 is 15 residues long. The CDR3 DNA reads as TGTGCCAGCAGACGACTCCGGGACCGGGACACTGAAGCTTTCTTT. The encoded protein is CASRRLRDRDTEAFF.

This clonotype was detected only a few times. This CDR3 reads CASSLMNTEAFF. CDR3 in DNA: TGTGCCAGCAGCTTAATGAACACTGAAGCTTTCTTT. V usage is TRBV5-6 and J usage is TRBJ1-1; D uncertain. V was clipped by 2 bases and J by 0 bases, with 2 bases between them. CDR3 length equals 12 residues. CDR1 SGHDT and CDR2 YYEEEE come from the germline V gene.

This clonotype has only a few counts. This chain connects TRBV4-3 to TRBJ1-1, with 9 bases matching TRBD1. The V and J ends lost 3 bases and 5 bases, in that order; junction bases with no gene match: 10. Germline lookup yields CDR1 LGHNA and CDR2 YSLEER. The CDR3 totals 16 residues. The CDR3 nucleotides are TGCGCCAGCAGCCATTCCATAACCGGGACAGGGACTGAAGCTTTCTTT. This codes for CASSHSITGTGTEAFF.

The rearrangement joins TRBV5-1 to TRBJ1-4; 7 nucleotides agree with TRBD1. This CDR3 region has 15 residues. Unmatched junction bases numbered 2, after V lost 1 base and J lost 2 bases. CDR1 and CDR2 from the germline V gene are SGHRS and YFSETQ. CDR3: CASSLTTGTNEKLFF. The CDR3 DNA reads TGCGCCAGCAGCTTGACGACAGGGACTAATGAAAAACTGTTTTTT.

This clonotype was seen a handful of times. V is TRBV11-2 and J is TRBJ2-3; 8 nucleotides agree with TRBD2. Germline V gene lookup returns CDR1 SGHAT and CDR2 FQNNGV. The CDR3 extends over 14 amino acids. J gave up 4 bases and V 8 bases, and 8 bases lay outside the gene matches. Here the CDR3 DNA reads TGTGCCAGCGTTAGCGGGGTCGTGGCAGATACGCAGTATTTT. It specifies CASVSGVVADTQYF.

There are a few counts of this clonotype. The chain carries TRBV14 and TRBJ2-5; D is possibly TRBD1 (6 bases). The germline V gene has CDR1 SGHDN and CDR2 FVKESK. The germline V and J ends were trimmed by 2 bases and 7 bases, with 29 bases remaining between them. This CDR3 has 19 residues. The CDR3 is CASSQRGGVQGFSGATQYF. The CDR3 nucleotides are TGTGCCAGCAGCCAACGAGGAGGCGTACAGGGCTTCTCAGGAGCGACCCAGTACTTC.

This clonotype has a handful of counts. The chain couples TRBV12-3 or TRBV12-4 to TRBJ2-1; 7 nucleotides line up with TRBD2. This CDR3 is 14 amino acids long. V shed 2 bases, J shed 4 bases, and the junction held 2 bases outside the gene matches. The CDR3 spells CASSLQRGYNEQFF. In DNA, the CDR3 is TGTGCCAGCAGTTTACAGCGGGGATACAATGAGCAGTTCTTC.

The rearrangement joins TRBV4-3 to TRBJ2-2; 8 bases match TRBD2. The CDR3 runs to 17 residues. V dropped 1 base and J dropped 0; count of bases not matched to a gene: 4. CDR1 is LGHNA, CDR2 YSLEER, per germline. The CDR3 DNA is TGCGCCAGCAGCCAAGTCCCTAGCGGGCCGAACACCGGGGAGCTGTTTTTT. Amino acid sequence: CASSQVPSGPNTGELFF.

This clonotype was counted between two and nine times. The chain combines TRBV6-5 with TRBJ2-7; tentative D call: TRBD2 (5 bases). V was pared by 2 bases and J by 3 bases, with 11 bases between. There are 14 residues in the CDR3. Germline CDR1 and CDR2: MNHEY and SVGAGI. The DNA of the CDR3 is TGTGCCAGCAGTTACGGGGTTGAGGGCTACGAGCAGTACTTC. This translates into CASSYGVEGYEQYF.

The CDR3 sequence: CASSYSSGQGVTEAFF. DNA of the CDR3: TGTGCCAGCAGTTACTCGAGTGGGCAGGGGGTCACTGAAGCTTTCTTT. The chain has TRBV6-5 and TRBJ1-1; 7 positions agree with TRBD1. CDR1 is MNHEY and CDR2 is SVGAGI in the germline V gene. CDR3 length: 16 residues. The V and J ends lost 0 bases and 4 bases, in that order; junction bases with no gene match: 8.

The chain couples TRBV21-1 to TRBJ1-5; the table's TRBD1 call for D was not verified on the DNA. TRBV21-1 is designated a pseudogene. This CDR3 is built from 17 residues. CDR3 sequence reads: CASSNGEPGDSNQPQHF. The CDR3 DNA reads as TGTGCCAGCAGCAATGGGGAGCCGGGAGATAGCAATCAGCCCCAGCATTTT.